This entry describes one TCR beta chain. What it binds is unknown. This specimen comes from a study of lymphopenia after photon versus proton radiotherapy. Study-wide results and limits: After lymphocyte nadir, photon-treated repertoires showed oligoclonal expansion, especially CD8+ Temra.

This CDR3 has 15 residues. Per germline, CDR1 LNHDA and CDR2 SQIVND (reference sequence). With V trimmed by 3 bases and J by 5 bases, 7 bases remained unmatched. This table comes from immunoSEQ multiplex PCR, and its TCRdb copy is limited to in-frame clones, with some not included. Here the sample spans roughly 64,000 clones, about 85% being singletons. Material: peripheral blood, obtained from a patient treated with proton-based radiotherapy. The clonotype was recovered from a man aged 80 or over with esophageal cancer. V gene TRBV19 combines with J gene TRBJ2-5; 9 positions match TRBD1. This CDR3 is CASSIEQGARETQYF. The CDR3 coding sequence is TGTGCCAGTAGTATTGAACAGGGGGCGAGGGAGACCCAGTACTTC.